Listed below are T cell receptor beta chains from one sample, sequenced in a study of blood T cell repertoires in COVID-19. This table comes from immunoSEQ multiplex PCR, and its TCRdb copy is limited to in-frame clones, with some not included. The sample lists approximately 41,000 clones, over 75% occurring once. Sequenced sample: peripheral blood. Every receptor here comes from a woman in her 40s with acute or convalescent COVID-19. CDR3s include the opening cysteine and the closing phenylalanine or tryptophan. A D gene is named only where the DNA matches it firmly. Clone size is stated in some rows and not others, as once, few, many or a class when expanded.

j_gene	v_gene	abundance	d_gene	len	CDR3aa	CDR3nt
TRBJ1-2	TRBV7-2	few	TRBD1	13	CASSSDRAYGYTF	TGTGCCAGCAGCTCCGACAGGGCGTACGGCTACACCTTC
TRBJ1-1	TRBV7-3	once	NA	20	CASSLNPRADSPNPSTEAFF	TGTGCCAGCAGCTTAAACCCGCGCGCGGACAGCCCGAATCCCTCCACTGAAGCTTTCTTT
TRBJ2-1	TRBV5-1	NA	TRBD1	13	CASSPDRAAEQFF	TGCGCCAGCAGCCCCGACAGGGCGGCTGAGCAGTTCTTC
TRBJ2-3	TRBV6-5	NA	NA	14	CASSYGLNTDTQYF	TGTGCCAGCAGTTACGGCCTTAACACAGATACGCAGTATTTT
TRBJ1-2	TRBV3-1/TRBV3-2	NA	NA	17	CASSQDRGGRRSSGYTF	TGTGCCAGCAGCCAAGATCGAGGGGGAAGGCGGTCGAGTGGCTACACCTTC
TRBJ1-2	TRBV27	NA	NA	13	CASSLSYTNGYTF	TGTGCCAGCAGTTTATCTTATACAAACGGCTACACCTTC
TRBJ1-1	TRBV18	NA	NA	14	CASRAGMWDTEAFF	TGTGCCAGCCGGGCAGGGATGTGGGACACTGAAGCTTTCTTT
TRBJ1-2	TRBV7-2	NA	NA	16	CASSPQGDRPNYGYTF	TGTGCCAGCAGCCCCCAGGGTGACAGGCCTAACTATGGCTACACCTTC
TRBJ1-2	TRBV29-1	NA	NA	11	CSVDGARGYTF	TGCAGCGTTGATGGGGCTAGGGGCTACACCTTC
TRBJ2-2	TRBV6-5	NA	NA	14	CASKGDTNTGELFF	TGTGCCAGCAAAGGGGACACCAACACCGGGGAGCTGTTTTTT
TRBJ1-2	TRBV10-3	NA	TRBD1	15	CAISGTGSANYGYTF	TGTGCCATCAGCGGGACAGGGTCCGCTAACTATGGCTACACCTTC
TRBJ1-1	TRBV2	NA	TRBD1	17	CASRHLVTGTGMGEAFF	TGTGCCAGCAGACACCTAGTGACTGGGACAGGGATGGGTGAAGCTTTCTTT
TRBJ2-1	TRBV12-5	NA	NA	14	CASGRGTGYNEQFF	TGTGCTAGTGGGCGCGGCACAGGTTACAATGAGCAGTTCTTC
TRBJ1-2	TRBV2	NA	NA	13	CASSGDSSYGYTF	TGTGCCAGCAGTGGGGACTCTAGCTATGGCTACACCTTC
TRBJ2-7	TRBV28	NA	TRBD2	19	CASSFRTSGGTLLTYEQYF	TGTGCCAGCAGTTTTCGGACTAGCGGGGGAACCCTCCTTACCTACGAGCAGTACTTC
TRBJ1-5	TRBV19	NA	NA	15	CASLATIGKRQPQHF	TGTGCCAGCCTGGCGACAATCGGGAAGAGGCAGCCCCAGCATTTT
TRBJ1-4	TRBV7-9	NA	TRBD1	16	CASSLAGQVANEKLFF	TGTGCCAGCAGCTTAGCGGGACAGGTTGCGAATGAAAAACTGTTTTTT
TRBJ2-1	TRBV11-2	NA	TRBD2	17	CASSQRTSEGGGNEQFF	TGTGCCAGCAGCCAGAGAACTAGCGAGGGAGGTGGAAATGAGCAGTTCTTC
TRBJ2-7	TRBV10-1	NA	TRBD2	15	CASSSGLAGLYEQYF	TGCGCCAGCTCCAGCGGACTAGCGGGACTTTACGAGCAGTACTTC
TRBJ2-3	TRBV7-3	NA	NA	18	CASSLSGLVGTSTDTQYF	TGTGCCAGCAGCTTAAGTGGCCTTGTGGGGACTAGCACAGATACGCAGTATTTT
TRBJ2-7	TRBV5-1	NA	TRBD2	17	CASSPGLAGGLSYEQYF	TGCGCCAGCAGCCCCGGACTAGCGGGAGGACTCTCCTACGAGCAGTACTTC